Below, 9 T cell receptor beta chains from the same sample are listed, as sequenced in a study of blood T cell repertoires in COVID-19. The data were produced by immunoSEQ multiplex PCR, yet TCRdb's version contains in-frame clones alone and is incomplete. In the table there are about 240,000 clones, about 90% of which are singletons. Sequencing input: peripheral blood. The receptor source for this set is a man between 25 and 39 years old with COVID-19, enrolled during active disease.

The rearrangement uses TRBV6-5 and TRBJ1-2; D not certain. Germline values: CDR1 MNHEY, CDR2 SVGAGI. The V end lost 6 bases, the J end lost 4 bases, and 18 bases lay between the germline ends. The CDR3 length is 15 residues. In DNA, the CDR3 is TGTGCCAGCAGGGATCATAGAGGGAGGAGCTATGGCTACACCTTC. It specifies CASRDHRGRSYGYTF.

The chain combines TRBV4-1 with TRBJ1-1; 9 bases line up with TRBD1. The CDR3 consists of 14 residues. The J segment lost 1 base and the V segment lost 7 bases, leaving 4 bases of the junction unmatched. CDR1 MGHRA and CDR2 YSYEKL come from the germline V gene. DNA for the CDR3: TGCGCCAGCACCCTGGGACAGGGGAACACTGAAGCTTTCTTT. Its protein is CASTLGQGNTEAFF.

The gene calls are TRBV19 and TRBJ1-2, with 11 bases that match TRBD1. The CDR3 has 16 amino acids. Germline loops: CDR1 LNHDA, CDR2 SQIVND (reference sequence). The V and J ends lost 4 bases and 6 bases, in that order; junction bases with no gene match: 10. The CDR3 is CASSTSGTGGWNGYTF. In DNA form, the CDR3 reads TGTGCCAGTAGTACCTCCGGGACAGGGGGTTGGAATGGCTACACCTTC.

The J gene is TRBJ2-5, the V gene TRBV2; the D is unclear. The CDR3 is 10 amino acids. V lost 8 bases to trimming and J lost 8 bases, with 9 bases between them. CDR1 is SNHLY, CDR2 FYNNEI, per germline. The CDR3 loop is CASAETTQYF. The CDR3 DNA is TGTGCCAGCGCGGAAACTACCCAGTACTTC.

As DNA, the CDR3 is TGTGCCAGCAGCACGGGGACTAGCGAGTCCCCAGATACGCAGTATTTT. Translated, it gives CASSTGTSESPDTQYF. The chain combines TRBV13 with TRBJ2-3; 10 bases align to TRBD2. CDR1 and CDR2 from the germline V gene are PRHDT and FYEKMQ (reference sequence). V lost 5 bases to trimming and J lost 4 bases; unmatched junction nucleotides: 9. The CDR3 covers 16 residues.

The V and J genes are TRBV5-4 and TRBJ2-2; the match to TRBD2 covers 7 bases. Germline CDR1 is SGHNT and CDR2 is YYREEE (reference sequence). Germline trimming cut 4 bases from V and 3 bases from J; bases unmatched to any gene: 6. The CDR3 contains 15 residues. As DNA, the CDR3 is TGTGCCAGCAGCCATACTAGCGTTTACACCGGGGAGCTGTTTTTT. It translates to CASSHTSVYTGELFF.

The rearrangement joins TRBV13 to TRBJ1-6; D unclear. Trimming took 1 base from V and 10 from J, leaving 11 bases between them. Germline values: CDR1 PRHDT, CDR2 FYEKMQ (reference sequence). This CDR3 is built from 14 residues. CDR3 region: CASSLDRRESPLHF. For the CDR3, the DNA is TGTGCCAGCAGCTTAGACAGAAGGGAGTCACCCCTCCACTTT.

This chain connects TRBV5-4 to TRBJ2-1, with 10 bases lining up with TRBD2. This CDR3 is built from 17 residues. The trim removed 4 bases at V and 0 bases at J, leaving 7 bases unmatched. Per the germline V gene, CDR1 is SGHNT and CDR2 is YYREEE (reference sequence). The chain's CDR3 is CASSPSGGPSSYNEQFF. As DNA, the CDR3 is TGTGCCAGCAGCCCTAGCGGGGGCCCGAGCTCCTACAATGAGCAGTTCTTC.

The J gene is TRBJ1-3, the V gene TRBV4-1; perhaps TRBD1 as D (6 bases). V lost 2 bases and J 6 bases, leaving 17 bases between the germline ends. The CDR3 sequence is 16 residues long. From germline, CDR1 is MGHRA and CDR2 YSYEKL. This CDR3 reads CASSQSPTGYLNTIYF. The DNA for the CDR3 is TGCGCCAGCAGCCAAAGCCCAACAGGGTATCTAAACACCATATATTTT.